This entry lists 14 T cell receptor beta chains sequenced from one sample in a study of blood T cell repertoires in COVID-19. Repertoires were generated with immunoSEQ multiplex PCR, while TCRdb's copy carries only in-frame clones and drops some. The sample has 70,000 to 95,000 clones; 88% are singletons. The source material was peripheral blood. These receptor sequences come from a man in his sixties or seventies with acute or convalescent COVID-19.

The rearrangement joins TRBV29-1 to TRBJ2-1; D may be TRBD2 (6 bases). Germline values: CDR1 SQVTM, CDR2 ANQGSEA. V gave up 4 bases and J gave up 6 bases, with 16 bases separating them. The CDR3 spans 14 residues. In DNA form, the CDR3 reads TGCAGCGTTGGGAGACTAGGAGCAGCCAATGAGCAGTTCTTC. The encoded protein is CSVGRLGAANEQFF.

The CDR3 spells CASSSTGDSGANVLTF. The CDR3 DNA follows: TGTGCCAGTAGTAGCACAGGGGATTCCGGGGCCAACGTCCTGACTTTC. The V and J genes are TRBV19 and TRBJ2-6; TRBD1 matches 7 bases. This CDR3 region has 16 residues. V gave up 4 bases and J gave up 4 bases; unmatched junction bases: 7. The germline V gene encodes CDR1 LNHDA and CDR2 SQIVND (reference sequence).

This rearrangement joins TRBV28 to TRBJ2-7; 10 bases are shared with TRBD1. V shed 5 bases, J shed 3 bases, and the junction held 10 bases outside the gene matches. There are 16 residues in the CDR3. CDR1 and CDR2 from the germline V gene are MDHEN and SYDVKM. CDR3 nucleotide sequence: TGTGCCAGCAGTCCCCGAAGGTGGACAGGGGGCTACGAGCAGTACTTC. Its translation: CASSPRRWTGGYEQYF.

V usage is TRBV28 and J usage is TRBJ2-3; 9 bases are a match to TRBD2. Trimming at V came to 9 bases and at J to 0 bases, leaving 7 bases not matched to a gene. Looked up from germline, CDR1 is MDHEN and CDR2 is SYDVKM. The CDR3 has 15 residues. CDR3 nucleotide sequence: TGTGCCAGTCATAGCGGGGGACGGAGCACAGATACGCAGTATTTT. Encoded protein: CASHSGGRSTDTQYF.

This chain links TRBV4-1 with TRBJ2-2; a weak D match, TRBD1 (5 bases). Germline V gene data show CDR1 as MGHRA and CDR2 as YSYEKL. V was clipped by 0 bases and J by 6 bases, with 17 bases between them. The CDR3 is 17 amino acids. The CDR3 loop reads CASSQDEWGAKPGELFF. In nucleotides, the CDR3 is TGCGCCAGCAGCCAAGATGAGTGGGGCGCCAAGCCCGGGGAGCTGTTTTTT.

A remark on this clone: At the DNA level, this CDR3 is encoded by other sequences in the same sample as well. The V gene is TRBV10-3, the J gene TRBJ1-2; D is perhaps TRBD1 (6 bases). The germline CDR1 and CDR2 sequences are ENHRY and SYGVKD. V was pared by 2 bases and J by 2 bases, with 6 bases between. CDR3 length: 13 amino acids. In DNA, the CDR3 is TGTGCCATCAGTGAGGACAGGAACTATGGCTACACCTTC. As protein: CAISEDRNYGYTF.

The chain links TRBV19 to TRBJ1-5, with 8 bases fitting TRBD1. Trimming took 3 bases from V and 4 from J; bases not matched to a gene: 5. CDR1 and CDR2 (germline): LNHDA, SQIVND (reference sequence). The length of the CDR3 is 15 residues. CDR3 loop: CASSIRQGRNQPQHF. The DNA of the CDR3 is TGTGCCAGTAGTATCAGACAGGGGAGGAATCAGCCCCAGCATTTT. The full variable domain, its missing parts supplied by reference TRBV19 and TRBJ1-5, is DGGITQSPKYLFRKEGQNVTLSCEQNLNHDAMYWYRQDPGQGLRLIYYSQIVNDFQKGDIAEGYSVSREKKESFPLTVTSAQKNPTAFYLCASSIRQGRNQPQHFGDGTRLSIL.

The chain employs TRBV6-2 or TRBV6-3 and TRBJ1-1, with D possibly TRBD1 on 6 matching bases. This CDR3 region has 13 residues. Germline V gene sequence: CDR1 MNHEY, CDR2 SVGEGT. The V and J ends lost 5 bases and 6 bases respectively, with 13 bases between them. CDR3 amino acids: CASSTQGIAEAFF. The CDR3 nucleotides are TGTGCCAGCAGTACTCAGGGGATCGCTGAAGCTTTCTTT.

J is TRBJ2-2 and V is TRBV5-1; 13 positions agree with TRBD2. Germline V lookup: CDR1 SGHRS, CDR2 YFSETQ. J lost 4 bases, V lost 1 base, and 7 bases had no gene match. The CDR3 loop spans 18 amino acids. CDR3 in amino acids: CASSLSPGLAGITGELFF. The CDR3 coding sequence is TGCGCCAGCAGCTTGTCCCCGGGACTAGCGGGGATCACCGGGGAGCTGTTTTTT.

The chain carries TRBV6-5 and TRBJ1-5; 8 bases match TRBD1. Looked up from germline, CDR1 is MNHEY and CDR2 is SVGAGI. The J segment lost 4 bases and the V segment lost 10 bases, leaving 12 bases of the junction unmatched. The CDR3 contains 15 residues. The CDR3 here is CATNLGQGLNQPQHF. In DNA, the CDR3 is TGTGCCACCAACCTTGGACAGGGATTAAATCAGCCCCAGCATTTT.

This clone was seen only a few times. V usage is TRBV30 and J usage is TRBJ1-5; 9 bases fit TRBD1. CDR1 is GTSNPN and CDR2 is SVGIG in the germline V gene (reference sequence). Germline trimming cut 2 bases from V and 3 bases from J; bases unmatched to any gene: 5. This CDR3 contains 15 residues. The CDR3 loop is CAWSLGQGYNQPQHF. The DNA for the CDR3 is TGTGCCTGGAGTCTGGGACAGGGCTACAATCAGCCCCAGCATTTT.

The chain uses TRBV5-1 and TRBJ2-1, with D maybe TRBD1 (6 bases). V lost 4 bases and J 6 bases, leaving 14 bases between the germline ends. There are 14 residues in the CDR3. Germline CDR1 is SGHRS and CDR2 is YFSETQ. The CDR3 nucleotides read TGCGCCAGCAGCACCCGGGACATCACCAATGAGCAGTTCTTC. This translates into CASSTRDITNEQFF.

The chain carries TRBV13 and TRBJ2-7; 8 positions match TRBD2. The V gene end was trimmed by 6 bases and the J gene end by 3 bases; junction bases not matched to a gene: 13. Germline values: CDR1 PRHDT, CDR2 FYEKMQ (reference sequence). The CDR3 totals 16 residues. The CDR3 bases are TGTGCCAGCAGTTGGAGAGAAACTAGCGGAGGCTACGAGCAGTACTTC. Amino acid sequence: CASSWRETSGGYEQYF.

The chain combines TRBV10-3 with TRBJ2-7; no reliable D call. Trimming stripped 2 bases from V and 0 bases from J, with 8 bases between. The CDR3 covers 14 residues. Germline CDR1 ENHRY, CDR2 SYGVKD. CDR3: CAISEPEDSYEQYF. CDR3 in DNA: TGTGCCATCAGTGAGCCAGAAGACTCCTACGAGCAGTACTTC.